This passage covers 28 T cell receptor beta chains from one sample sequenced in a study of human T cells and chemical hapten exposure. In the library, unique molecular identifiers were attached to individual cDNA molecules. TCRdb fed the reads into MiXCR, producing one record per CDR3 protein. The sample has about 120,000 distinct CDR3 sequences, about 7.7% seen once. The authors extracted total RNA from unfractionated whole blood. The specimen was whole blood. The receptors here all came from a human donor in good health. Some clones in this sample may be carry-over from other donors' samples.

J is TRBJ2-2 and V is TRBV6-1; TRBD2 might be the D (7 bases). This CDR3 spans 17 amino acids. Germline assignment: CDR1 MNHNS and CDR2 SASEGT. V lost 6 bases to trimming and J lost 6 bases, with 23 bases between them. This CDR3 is CASSVLSRGLSAGELFF. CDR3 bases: TGTGCCAGCAGCGTCCTTTCCAGGGGACTATCCGCCGGGGAGCTGTTTTTT.

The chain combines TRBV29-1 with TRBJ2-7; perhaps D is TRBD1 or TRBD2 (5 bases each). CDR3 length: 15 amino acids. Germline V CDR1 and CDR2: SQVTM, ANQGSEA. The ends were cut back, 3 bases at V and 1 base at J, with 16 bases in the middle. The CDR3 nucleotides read TGCAGCGTTGAGGACCGGGACGCCTTGTCCTACGAGCAGTACTTC. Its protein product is CSVEDRDALSYEQYF.

The CDR3 DNA reads as TGTGCCAGCAGCCAAGGAGGGGACAGCTCCTACAATGAGCAGTTCTTC. Its protein is CASSQGGDSSYNEQFF. The J gene is TRBJ2-1, the V gene TRBV3-1; 7 bases are a match to TRBD1. The CDR3 runs 16 residues. Trimming at V came to 1 base and at J to 0 bases, leaving 3 bases not matched to a gene. Germline CDR1 reads LGHDT; CDR2 reads YNNKEL (reference sequence).

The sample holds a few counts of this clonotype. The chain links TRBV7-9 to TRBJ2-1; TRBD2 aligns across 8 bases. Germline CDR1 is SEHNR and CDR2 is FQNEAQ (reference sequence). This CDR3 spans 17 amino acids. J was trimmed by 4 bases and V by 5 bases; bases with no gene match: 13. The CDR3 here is CASSTDWRGAAYNEQFF. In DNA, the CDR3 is TGTGCCAGCAGCACCGACTGGCGGGGGGCCGCTTACAATGAGCAGTTCTTC.

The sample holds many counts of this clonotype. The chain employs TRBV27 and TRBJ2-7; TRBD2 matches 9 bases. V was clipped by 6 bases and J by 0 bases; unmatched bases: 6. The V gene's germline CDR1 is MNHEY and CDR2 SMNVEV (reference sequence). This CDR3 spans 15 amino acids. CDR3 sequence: CASRLRLAVSYEQYF. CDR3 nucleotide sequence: TGTGCCAGCAGACTGAGACTAGCGGTCTCCTACGAGCAGTACTTC.

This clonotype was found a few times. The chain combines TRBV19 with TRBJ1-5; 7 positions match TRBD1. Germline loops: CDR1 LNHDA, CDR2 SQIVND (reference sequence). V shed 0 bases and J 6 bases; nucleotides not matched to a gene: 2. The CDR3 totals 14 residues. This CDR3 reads CASSIDPGGQPQHF. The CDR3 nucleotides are TGTGCCAGTAGTATAGATCCAGGGGGTCAGCCCCAGCATTTT.

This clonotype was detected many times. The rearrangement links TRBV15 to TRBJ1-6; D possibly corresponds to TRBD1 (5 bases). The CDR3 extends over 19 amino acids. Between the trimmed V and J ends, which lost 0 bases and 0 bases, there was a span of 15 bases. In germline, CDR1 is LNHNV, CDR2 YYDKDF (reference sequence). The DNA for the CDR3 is TGTGCCACCAGCAGAGATTCTGGGACGTTGAGCTCCTATAATTCACCCCTCCACTTT. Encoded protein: CATSRDSGTLSSYNSPLHF.

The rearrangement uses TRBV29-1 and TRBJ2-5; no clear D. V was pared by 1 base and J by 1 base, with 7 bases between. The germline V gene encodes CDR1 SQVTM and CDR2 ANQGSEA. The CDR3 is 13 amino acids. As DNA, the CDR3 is TGCAGCGTTGAAGGGGCGTCCCAAGAGACCCAGTACTTC. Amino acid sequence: CSVEGASQETQYF.

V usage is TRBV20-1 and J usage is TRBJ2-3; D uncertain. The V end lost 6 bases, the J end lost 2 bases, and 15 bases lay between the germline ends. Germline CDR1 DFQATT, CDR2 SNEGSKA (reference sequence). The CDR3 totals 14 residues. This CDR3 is CSARLRPSTDTQYF. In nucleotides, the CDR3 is TGCAGTGCCCGACTCCGTCCCTCCACAGATACGCAGTATTTT.

CDR3 in amino acids: CASSHRILGTGNTIYF. The CDR3 DNA follows: TGCGCCAGCAGCCACCGGATATTAGGGACCGGAAACACCATATATTTT. The J gene is TRBJ1-3, the V gene TRBV4-1; D possibly corresponds to TRBD1 (5 bases). Trimming left V 3 bases short and J 4 bases short, with 16 bases between. This CDR3 is built from 16 residues. The germline V gene has CDR1 MGHRA and CDR2 YSYEKL.

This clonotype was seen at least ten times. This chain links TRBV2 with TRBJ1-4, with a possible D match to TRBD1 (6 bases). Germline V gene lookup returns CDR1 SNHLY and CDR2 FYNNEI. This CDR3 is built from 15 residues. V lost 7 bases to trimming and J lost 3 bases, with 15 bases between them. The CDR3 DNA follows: TGTGCCAGCATCCGACCACAGGGCCCTAATGAAAAACTGTTTTTT. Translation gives CASIRPQGPNEKLFF.

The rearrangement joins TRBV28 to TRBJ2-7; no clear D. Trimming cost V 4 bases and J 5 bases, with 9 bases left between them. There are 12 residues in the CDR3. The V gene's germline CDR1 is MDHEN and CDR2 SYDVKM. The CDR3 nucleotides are TGTGCCAGCAGTTCCACTATCGACGAGCAGTACTTC. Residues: CASSSTIDEQYF.

In DNA, the CDR3 is TGTGCCAGCAGTGACTCTAGCGGGGGCACCGGGGAGCTGTTTTTT. Its translation: CASSDSSGGTGELFF. The chain uses TRBV6-4 and TRBJ2-2; TRBD2 matches at 9 bases. The CDR3 contains 15 residues. CDR1 and CDR2 from the germline V gene are MRHNA and SNTAGT. With 0 bases clipped from V and 4 bases from J, the junction kept 0 bases outside the gene matches.

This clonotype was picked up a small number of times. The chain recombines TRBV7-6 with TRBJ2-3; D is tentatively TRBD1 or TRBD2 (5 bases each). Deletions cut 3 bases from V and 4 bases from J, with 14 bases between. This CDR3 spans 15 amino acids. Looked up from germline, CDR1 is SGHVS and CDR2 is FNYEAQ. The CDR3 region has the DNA TGTGCCAGCAGCTTTATGAGGGGATCCCCAGATACGCAGTATTTT. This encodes CASSFMRGSPDTQYF. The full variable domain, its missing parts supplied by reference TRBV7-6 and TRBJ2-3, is GAGVSQSPRYKVTKRGQDVALRCDPISGHVSLYWYRQALGQGPEFLTYFNYEAQQDKSGLPNDRFSAERPEGSISTLTIQRTEQRDSAMYRCASSFMRGSPDTQYFGPGTRLTVL.

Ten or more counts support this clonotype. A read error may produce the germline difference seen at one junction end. CDR3 protein: CASSFRLVYSEQFF. In DNA, the CDR3 is TGTGCCAGCAGTTTTCGACTAGTCTACAGTGAGCAGTTCTTC. V usage is TRBV27 and J usage is TRBJ2-1, with D tentatively TRBD2 (6 bases). The germline gives CDR1 MNHEY, CDR2 SMNVEV (reference sequence). CDR3 length: 14 amino acids.

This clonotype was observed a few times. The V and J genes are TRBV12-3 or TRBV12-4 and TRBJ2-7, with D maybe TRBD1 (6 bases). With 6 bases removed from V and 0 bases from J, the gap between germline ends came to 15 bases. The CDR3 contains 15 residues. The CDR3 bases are TGTGCCAGCAGCCGTTCAGACAGGAGCTCCTACGAGCAGTACTTC. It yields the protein CASSRSDRSSYEQYF.

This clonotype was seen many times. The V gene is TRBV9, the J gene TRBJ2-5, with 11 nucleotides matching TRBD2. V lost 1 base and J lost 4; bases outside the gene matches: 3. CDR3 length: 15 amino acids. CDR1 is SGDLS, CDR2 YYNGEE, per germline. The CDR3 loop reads CASSVSGLAGETQYF. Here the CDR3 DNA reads TGTGCCAGCAGCGTATCCGGACTAGCGGGAGAGACCCAGTACTTC.

The CDR3 bases are TGTGCCAGTAGTATAGATACAACTCGTGGCGGGGAGCTGTTTTTT. As protein: CASSIDTTRGGELFF. This chain connects TRBV19 to TRBJ2-2; D gene uncertain. Germline V gene lookup returns CDR1 LNHDA and CDR2 SQIVND (reference sequence). V was shortened by 0 bases and J by 7 bases, with 12 bases between the two germline ends. This CDR3 has 15 amino acids.

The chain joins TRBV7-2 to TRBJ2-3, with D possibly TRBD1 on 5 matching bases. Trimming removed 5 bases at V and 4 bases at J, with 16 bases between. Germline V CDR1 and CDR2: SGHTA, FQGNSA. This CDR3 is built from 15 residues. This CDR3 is CASSPHTQGPDTQYF. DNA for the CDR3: TGTGCCAGCAGCCCGCACACCCAGGGCCCAGATACGCAGTATTTT.

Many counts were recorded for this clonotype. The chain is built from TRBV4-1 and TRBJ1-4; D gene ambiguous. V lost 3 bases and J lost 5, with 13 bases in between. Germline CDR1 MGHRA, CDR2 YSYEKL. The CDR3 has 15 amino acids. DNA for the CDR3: TGCGCCAGCAGCCAGACGGACGGTCGGAATGAAAAACTGTTTTTT. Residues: CASSQTDGRNEKLFF.

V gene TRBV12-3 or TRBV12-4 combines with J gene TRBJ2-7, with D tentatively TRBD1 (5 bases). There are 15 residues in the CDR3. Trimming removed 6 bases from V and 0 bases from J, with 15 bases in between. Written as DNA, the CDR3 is TGTGCCAGCAGGTCCACAGGTTACAACTCCTACGAGCAGTACTTC. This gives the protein CASRSTGYNSYEQYF.

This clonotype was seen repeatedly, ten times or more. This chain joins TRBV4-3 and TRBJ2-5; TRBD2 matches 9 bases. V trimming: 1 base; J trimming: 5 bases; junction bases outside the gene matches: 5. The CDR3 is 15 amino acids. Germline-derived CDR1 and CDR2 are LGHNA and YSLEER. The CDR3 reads CASSQGGGAFETQYF. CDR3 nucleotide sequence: TGCGCCAGCAGCCAAGGCGGGGGGGCGTTCGAGACCCAGTACTTC.

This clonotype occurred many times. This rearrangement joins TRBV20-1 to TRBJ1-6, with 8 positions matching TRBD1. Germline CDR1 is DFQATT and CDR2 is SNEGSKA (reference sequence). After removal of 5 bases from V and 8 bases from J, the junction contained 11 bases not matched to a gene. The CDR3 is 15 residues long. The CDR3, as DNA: TGCAGTGCTCAGCCCCCCCAGGGGGCTTATTCACCCCTCCACTTT. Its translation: CSAQPPQGAYSPLHF.

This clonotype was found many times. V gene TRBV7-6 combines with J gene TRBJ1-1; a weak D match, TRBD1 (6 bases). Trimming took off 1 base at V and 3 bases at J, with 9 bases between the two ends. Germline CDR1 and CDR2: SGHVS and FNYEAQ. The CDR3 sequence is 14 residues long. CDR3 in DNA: TGTGCCAGCAGCTTAGAGACAGGAGACACTGAAGCTTTCTTT. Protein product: CASSLETGDTEAFF.

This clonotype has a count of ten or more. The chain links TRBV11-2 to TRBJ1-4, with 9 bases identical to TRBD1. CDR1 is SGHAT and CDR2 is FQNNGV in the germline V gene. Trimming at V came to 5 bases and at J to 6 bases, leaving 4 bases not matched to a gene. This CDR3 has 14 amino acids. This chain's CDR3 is CASSPGQGYEKLFF. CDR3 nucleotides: TGTGCCAGCAGCCCGGGACAGGGCTATGAAAAACTGTTTTTT.

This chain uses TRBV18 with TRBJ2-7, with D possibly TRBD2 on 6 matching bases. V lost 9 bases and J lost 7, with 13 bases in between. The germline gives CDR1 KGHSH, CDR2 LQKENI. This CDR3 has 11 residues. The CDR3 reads CASRRGSEQYF. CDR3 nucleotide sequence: TGTGCCAGTAGACGGGGGTCGGAGCAGTACTTC.

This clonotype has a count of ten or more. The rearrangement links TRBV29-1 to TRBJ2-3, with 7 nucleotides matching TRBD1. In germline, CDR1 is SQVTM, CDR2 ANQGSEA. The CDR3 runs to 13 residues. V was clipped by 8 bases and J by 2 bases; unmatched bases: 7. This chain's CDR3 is CSQSTGNTDTQYF. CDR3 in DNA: TGCAGCCAATCGACAGGGAACACAGATACGCAGTATTTT.

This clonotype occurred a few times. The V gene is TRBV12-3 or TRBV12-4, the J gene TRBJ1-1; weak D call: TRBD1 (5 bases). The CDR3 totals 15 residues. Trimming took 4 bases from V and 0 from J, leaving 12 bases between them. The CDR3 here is CASSSPRVVNTEAFF. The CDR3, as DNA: TGTGCCAGCAGTTCCCCCAGGGTGGTGAACACTGAAGCTTTCTTT.